A selection of T cell receptor beta chains follows, all from one sample in a study of blood T cell repertoires in COVID-19. Data came from immunoSEQ multiplex PCR; TCRdb stores just in-frame clones and leaves some out. The top ten hold 22% of the sample, which has 150,000 or so clones, approximately 82% seen once. The specimen sequenced was peripheral blood. The receptors shown here come from a woman of 80 years or more with acute or convalescent COVID-19. The CDR3 runs from the conserved cysteine through the conserved F or W. D genes are given only for firm matches. Clone size is shown for a subset of rows, as once, few, many or a class of expanded clone.

CDR3 length	D gene	V gene	clone size	J gene	CDR3 DNA	CDR3 protein
15	.	TRBV9	.	TRBJ1-5	TGTGCCAGCAGCGTAGGCTCTACGGGAAGTCAGCCCCAGCATTTT	CASSVGSTGSQPQHF
15	TRBD1	TRBV5-6	.	TRBJ1-5	TGTGCCAGCAGCTTGGGGGGACAGGGGCTTGGGGCCCAGCATTTT	CASSLGGQGLGAQHF
14	TRBD2	TRBV7-9	.	TRBJ2-1	TGTGCCAGTTATAGCGGGAGGCCCTACAATGAGCAGTTCTTC	CASYSGRPYNEQFF
13	.	TRBV7-9	.	TRBJ1-1	TGTGCCAGCAGCCCTCAGATTGGAGCTGAAGCTTTCTTT	CASSPQIGAEAFF
15	TRBD1	TRBV5-1	.	TRBJ1-1	TGCGCCAGCAGCTTGGAAGGGACAGGGGGAGGCGAAGCTTTCTTT	CASSLEGTGGGEAFF
12	.	TRBV7-8	.	TRBJ2-5	TGTGCCAGCAGCACACGTCAAGAGACCCAGTACTTC	CASSTRQETQYF
15	TRBD1	TRBV25-1	once	TRBJ2-1	TGTGCCAGCAGTGAAGTGGGACAGGGGTTCAATGAGCAGTTCTTC	CASSEVGQGFNEQFF
18	TRBD2	TRBV14	.	TRBJ2-7	TGTGCCAGCAGCCAAGCCGGACTAGCGGGAGACCGCTCCTACGAGCAGTACTTC	CASSQAGLAGDRSYEQYF
15	TRBD2	TRBV7-6	.	TRBJ2-1	TGTGCCAGCAGCCCCCAACTAGCGGGAGAGGGTGAGCAGTTCTTC	CASSPQLAGEGEQFF
16	.	TRBV6-4	.	TRBJ1-5	TGTGCCAGCAGTGGGAGGAAGGGAGATAGCAATCAGCCCCAGCATTTT	CASSGRKGDSNQPQHF
18	.	TRBV4-3	.	TRBJ2-2	TGCGCCAGCAGCCAAGATATGTTCGGGGGAGAAGAGACCGGGGAGCTGTTTTTT	CASSQDMFGGEETGELFF
13	.	TRBV3-1/TRBV3-2	once	TRBJ2-5	TGTGCCAGCAGCACAGGGACCCAAGAGACCCAGTACTTC	CASSTGTQETQYF
15	.	TRBV2	.	TRBJ2-2	TGTGCCAGCAGCCAGACCTTGGGAGCCACCGGGGAGCTGTTTTTT	CASSQTLGATGELFF
17	TRBD2	TRBV2	.	TRBJ2-2	TGTGCCAGCAGTGGGACTAGCGGGGGACTTAACACCGGGGAGCTGTTTTTT	CASSGTSGGLNTGELFF
14	TRBD1	TRBV10-2	.	TRBJ1-5	TGCGCCAGCAGTCGTACAGGGGAGAGGCAGCCCCAGCATTTT	CASSRTGERQPQHF
13	.	TRBV29-1	.	TRBJ2-7	TGCAGCTTTCTGACCCGGAGCTCCTACGAGCAGTACTTC	CSFLTRSSYEQYF
15	TRBD1	TRBV19	.	TRBJ2-1	TGTGCCAGTAGTATAGATGACAGGGGGTTTAATGAGCAGTTCTTC	CASSIDDRGFNEQFF
14	.	TRBV5-1	.	TRBJ1-1	TGCGCCAGCAGCACCGACAGGCTGAACACTGAAGCTTTCTTT	CASSTDRLNTEAFF